This paragraph covers one T cell receptor beta chain sequence. Antigen unknown. The CDR3 is made up of 12 amino acids. Between the trimmed V and J ends, which lost 9 bases and 9 bases, there was a span of 15 bases. Germline V gene lookup returns CDR1 MNHNY and CDR2 SVGAGI (reference sequence). The sample belongs to a study of Ad26.COV2.S vaccination and SARS-CoV-2 variants. On the study more broadly: The study gave Ad26.COV2.S intramuscularly, once or twice 56 days apart. Study outcomes and limitations: Quantification of TCR breadth and depth may have yielded underestimates of total T cell responses.

Clones were read by immunoSEQ multiplex PCR, and TCRdb kept only the in-frame ones, dropping some. In the table there are fewer than 900,000 clones, 70% to 90% of which are singletons. The treatment denotes: roughly 19 received Ad26.COV2.S at low or high dose, single or two shots; 5 received placebo; per-sample allocation not given. Samples came from day 63 after the first vaccine or placebo injection. Vaccination employed an Ad26 vector expressing the Wuhan-strain SARS-CoV-2 spike. The sequence came from a person between 18 and 59 years old who received the Ad26.COV2.S COVID-19 vaccine or a placebo. V and J are TRBV6-6 and TRBJ2-1; the D is unclear. Source: peripheral blood, taken in a trial of Ad26.COV2.S vaccine versus placebo. The CDR3 nucleotides read TGTGCCAGTCTCTCCCCTAGAGCTGAGCAGTTCTTC. This encodes CASLSPRAEQFF.